These 27 T cell receptor beta chains were sequenced from one sample in a study of shared clonotypes between healthy human individuals. Method: immunoSEQ multiplex PCR; TCRdb's copy keeps in-frame clones and lacks some. This table has some 2,100,000 clones, almost 96% appearing once. The sequenced material came from naive CD4+ T cells sorted from blood. As to subset: CD45RA+ positively selected. Receptors were obtained from a man aged 18 to 29 in good health.

J is TRBJ2-7 and V is TRBV19; TRBD2 matches 8 bases. Germline lookup yields CDR1 LNHDA and CDR2 SQIVND (reference sequence). V gave up 6 bases and J gave up 4 bases; unmatched junction bases: 11. The CDR3 has 15 residues. CDR3 loop: CASSSTGTSLYEQYF. DNA for the CDR3: TGTGCCAGTAGCTCCACCGGGACTAGTTTGTACGAGCAGTACTTC.

The V gene is TRBV11-2, the J gene TRBJ2-3; D might be TRBD2 (5 bases). The germline V and J ends were trimmed by 10 bases and 2 bases, with 13 bases remaining between them. The germline CDR1 and CDR2 sequences are SGHAT and FQNNGV. This CDR3 has 13 residues. The CDR3, as DNA: TGTGCCACCGCCCGGGGAAACACAGATACGCAGTATTTT. It is translated as CATARGNTDTQYF.

In this sample, this clone turned up once. The chain is built from TRBV7-9 and TRBJ2-6; tentatively, D is TRBD1 (6 bases). CDR3 length: 16 residues. The germline V gene has CDR1 SEHNR and CDR2 FQNEAQ (reference sequence). V was trimmed by 6 bases and J by 0 bases, leaving 12 bases between them. CDR3 region: CASSSDRSSGANVLTF. The CDR3 coding sequence is TGTGCCAGCAGTTCCGACAGGAGCTCTGGGGCCAACGTCCTGACTTTC.

CDR3 in amino acids: CASARQQGNYGYTF. The CDR3 DNA reads as TGTGCCAGCGCTCGTCAGCAGGGAAACTATGGCTACACCTTC. The V and J genes are TRBV6-5 and TRBJ1-2; perhaps TRBD1 as D (5 bases). V lost 8 bases, J lost 2 bases, and 15 bases lay in between. Germline V lookup: CDR1 MNHEY, CDR2 SVGAGI. This CDR3 comprises 14 residues.

This clone was counted a single time. CDR3 bases: TGTGCCAGCAGTGTAGACAGGGGTAATTCACCCCTCCACTTT. The encoded protein is CASSVDRGNSPLHF. The chain is built from TRBV27 and TRBJ1-6; 8 nucleotides match TRBD1. The J segment lost 6 bases and the V segment lost 5 bases, leaving 3 bases of the junction unmatched. Germline V lookup: CDR1 MNHEY, CDR2 SMNVEV (reference sequence). This CDR3 is built from 14 residues.

As concerns this clone: A junction end diverges from the germline sequence, so it may reflect a read error. V is TRBV7-7 and J is TRBJ2-5; possible D gene TRBD1, 5 bases. CDR1 and CDR2 (germline): SSHAT, FNYEAQ (reference sequence). This CDR3 has 13 residues. CDR3 sequence reads: CASSSDMAGTQYF. The CDR3 DNA reads TGTGCTAGCAGCTCGGACATGGCAGGGACCCAGTACTTC.

V gene TRBV21-1 combines with J gene TRBJ2-7; TRBD1 reflects the table's D call only, with no check against the DNA. TRBV21-1 is listed as a pseudogene. There are 15 residues in the CDR3. The CDR3 spells CASSKNEDRGYEQYF. The CDR3 DNA reads as TGTGCCAGCAGCAAGAACGAGGACAGGGGGTACGAGCAGTACTTC.

The V and J genes are TRBV5-1 and TRBJ1-4; TRBD1 matches at 9 bases. The CDR3 has 16 residues. Germline-derived CDR1 and CDR2 are SGHRS and YFSETQ. V dropped 3 bases and J dropped 6; count of bases not matched to a gene: 9. CDR3 sequence reads: CASSSGQGGYYEKLFF. The CDR3 coding sequence is TGCGCCAGCAGCTCGGGACAGGGAGGGTATTATGAAAAACTGTTTTTT.

The J gene is TRBJ2-2, the V gene TRBV2; the D is unclear. The CDR3 sequence is 15 residues long. Trimming took 3 bases from V and 2 from J, leaving 10 bases between them. The germline V gene has CDR1 SNHLY and CDR2 FYNNEI. CDR3 loop: CASSEAPKNTGELFF. CDR3 bases: TGTGCCAGCAGTGAGGCTCCAAAAAACACCGGGGAGCTGTTTTTT.

V usage is TRBV6-5 and J usage is TRBJ2-7; tentative D call: TRBD2 (5 bases). CDR3 length equals 15 residues. Trimming took 4 bases from V and 0 from J, leaving 13 bases between them. Germline CDR1 is MNHEY and CDR2 is SVGAGI. The CDR3 coding sequence is TGTGCCAGCAGTTCCCCTAAGCGGAGCTCCTACGAGCAGTACTTC. Protein: CASSSPKRSSYEQYF.

This clone appeared a single time. The V and J genes are TRBV7-3 and TRBJ2-7; 11 positions agree with TRBD1. The CDR3 loop spans 17 amino acids. Trimming removed 5 bases from V and 3 bases from J; junction bases left unmatched: 12. Looked up from germline, CDR1 is SGHTA and CDR2 is FQGTGA. In DNA, the CDR3 is TGTGCCAGCAGCCTTTCGCCCCCGGGACAGGGGGACTACGAGCAGTACTTC. It translates to CASSLSPPGQGDYEQYF. Based on the CDR3 plus reference TRBV7-3 and TRBJ2-7, the full variable domain is GAGVSQTPSNKVTEKGKYVELRCDPISGHTALYWYRQSLGQGPEFLIYFQGTGAADDSGLPNDRFFAVRPEGSVSTLKIQRTERGDSAVYLCASSLSPPGQGDYEQYFGPGTRLTVT.

Concerning this clone: The sample has other DNA sequences that encode this CDR3 too. The gene calls are TRBV6-5 and TRBJ2-5, with D perhaps TRBD2 (5 bases). Per the germline V gene, CDR1 is MNHEY and CDR2 is SVGAGI. V was pared by 0 bases and J by 2 bases, with 13 bases between. The length of the CDR3 is 16 residues. CDR3 DNA: TGTGCCAGCAGTTACTCTGCCAGCGGAGGTCAAGAGACCCAGTACTTC. As protein: CASSYSASGGQETQYF.

In this sample, this clone turned up once. This chain joins TRBV28 and TRBJ2-7; 7 bases line up with TRBD1. The V gene's germline CDR1 is MDHEN and CDR2 SYDVKM. With 4 bases clipped from V and 2 bases from J, the junction kept 8 bases outside the gene matches. The CDR3 sequence is 15 residues long. CDR3 sequence (DNA): TGTGCCAGCAGTTCCGGGACAGTAGCAACCTACGAGCAGTACTTC. Protein sequence: CASSSGTVATYEQYF.

This chain uses TRBV28 with TRBJ1-2; unclear D gene. The CDR3 runs to 16 residues. Looked up from germline, CDR1 is MDHEN and CDR2 is SYDVKM. V dropped 4 bases and J dropped 3 bases, with 18 bases sitting between them. The chain's CDR3 is CASSSYPRGEDYGYTF. The CDR3 coding sequence is TGTGCCAGCAGTTCATACCCCCGGGGAGAGGACTATGGCTACACCTTC.

The chain employs TRBV7-9 and TRBJ1-4, with TRBD1 as a possible D gene (5 bases). Trimming stripped 8 bases from V and 7 bases from J, with 20 bases between. Germline values: CDR1 SEHNR, CDR2 FQNEAQ (reference sequence). The CDR3 length is 15 residues. CDR3 in amino acids: CASELAGQVTEKLFF. Here the CDR3 DNA reads TGTGCCAGCGAATTGGCAGGGCAAGTAACTGAAAAACTGTTTTTT. The full variable domain, with the rest looked up from reference TRBV7-9 and TRBJ1-4, is DTGVSQNPRHKITKRGQNVTFRCDPISEHNRLYWYRQTLGQGPEFLTYFQNEAQLEKSRLLSDRFSAERPKGSFSTLEIQRTEQGDSAMYLCASELAGQVTEKLFFGSGTQLSVL.

The chain couples TRBV7-3 to TRBJ2-2, with D tentatively TRBD1 (5 bases). In germline, CDR1 is SGHTA, CDR2 FQGTGA. The CDR3 is made up of 15 amino acids. V lost 7 bases to trimming and J lost 3 bases, with 15 bases between them. CDR3 region: CASNSPRVDTGELFF. CDR3 nucleotides: TGTGCCAGCAACTCCCCCAGGGTGGACACCGGGGAGCTGTTTTTT.

The V gene is TRBV10-3, the J gene TRBJ2-2, with TRBD1 matching 8 bases. After removal of 6 bases from V and 5 bases from J, the junction contained 17 bases not matched to a gene. Germline CDR1 is ENHRY and CDR2 is SYGVKD. The CDR3 consists of 18 residues. CDR3 coding DNA: TGTGCCATCAGGGTGACAGGGGCGCTATTCCAACAAACCGGGGAGCTGTTTTTT. It is translated as CAIRVTGALFQQTGELFF.

This CDR3 is CAISTSGREKLFF. In nucleotides, the CDR3 is TGTGCCATCAGTACCTCGGGACGGGAAAAACTGTTTTTT. The gene calls are TRBV10-3 and TRBJ1-4; a weak D match, TRBD1 (5 bases). The CDR3 is 13 amino acids. Germline assignment: CDR1 ENHRY and CDR2 SYGVKD. Trimming stripped 5 bases from V and 8 bases from J, with 12 bases between.

This chain uses TRBV11-2 with TRBJ2-3, with 8 bases matching TRBD2. Germline V lookup: CDR1 SGHAT, CDR2 FQNNGV. The CDR3 consists of 15 residues. V shed 1 base, J shed 2 bases, and the junction held 2 bases outside the gene matches. Here the CDR3 DNA reads TGTGCCAGCAGCTTAGGTAGCGGGGTCACAGATACGCAGTATTTT. Its translation is CASSLGSGVTDTQYF. The variable domain in full, with the rest retrieved from reference TRBV11-2 and TRBJ2-3, is EAGVAQSPRYKIIEKRQSVAFWCNPISGHATLYWYQQILGQGPKLLIQFQNNGVVDDSQLPKDRFSAERLKGVDSTLKIQPAKLEDSAVYLCASSLGSGVTDTQYFGPGTRLTVL.

The V and J genes are TRBV7-9 and TRBJ2-1; a weak D match, TRBD2 (6 bases). This CDR3 has 16 residues. Trimming removed 4 bases from V and 0 bases from J, with 13 bases in between. Per germline, CDR1 SEHNR and CDR2 FQNEAQ (reference sequence). The CDR3 loop reads CASSSRGAGSYNEQFF. CDR3 bases: TGTGCCAGCAGCTCCCGCGGAGCGGGCTCCTACAATGAGCAGTTCTTC.

This chain joins TRBV5-4 and TRBJ1-2; D is perhaps TRBD1 (6 bases). The CDR3 extends over 13 amino acids. V dropped 4 bases and J dropped 2 bases, with 9 bases sitting between them. Germline-derived CDR1 and CDR2 are SGHNT and YYREEE (reference sequence). CDR3 amino acids: CASSTQGNYGYTF. The CDR3 coding sequence is TGTGCCAGCAGCACCCAGGGGAACTATGGCTACACCTTC.

The J gene is TRBJ2-5, the V gene TRBV28; D perhaps matches TRBD2 (6 bases). This CDR3 contains 16 residues. V was cut by 5 bases and J by 4 bases, with 20 bases left in between. CDR1 is MDHEN, CDR2 SYDVKM, per germline. DNA of the CDR3: TGTGCCAGCAGTCCTTACCTAGGGCGGGGAGGAGAGACCCAGTACTTC. It codes for CASSPYLGRGGETQYF.

The chain has TRBV6-1 and TRBJ1-3; D ambiguous. The CDR3 is made up of 13 amino acids. Germline CDR1 MNHNS, CDR2 SASEGT. V lost 7 bases and J lost 8, with 15 bases in between. CDR3 bases: TGTGCCAGCAATAGTTGGCAGTTTTACACCATATATTTT. As protein: CASNSWQFYTIYF.

The table lists this clone with a count of one. CDR3 DNA sequence: TGCGCCAGCAGCCAAAATTCCGGGACAGGATTGGGCACCATATATTTT. Translating gives CASSQNSGTGLGTIYF. This chain connects TRBV4-3 to TRBJ1-3; 8 bases are a match to TRBD1. Germline lookup yields CDR1 LGHNA and CDR2 YSLEER. The ends lost 2 bases at V and 9 bases at J; junction bases unmatched: 12. The CDR3 sequence is 16 residues long.

The CDR3 nucleotides are TGTGCCAGCAGCCCCCCGGGACTAGCGGGAGGGAGGAATCAGTACTTC. This codes for CASSPPGLAGGRNQYF. The gene calls are TRBV7-2 and TRBJ2-4; 16 positions agree with TRBD2. Per the germline V gene, CDR1 is SGHTA and CDR2 is FQGNSA. The V and J ends lost 5 bases and 12 bases, in that order; junction bases with no gene match: 10. The CDR3 runs to 16 residues.

V usage is TRBV5-1 and J usage is TRBJ1-2; D call uncertain. V lost 4 bases to trimming and J lost 5 bases, with 27 bases between them. Germline V CDR1 and CDR2: SGHRS, YFSETQ. This CDR3 is 18 amino acids long. The CDR3 DNA follows: TGCGCCAGCAGCCCGCGAGCGGCTCCTGGAGCCTCTTCTTATGGCTACACCTTC. This codes for CASSPRAAPGASSYGYTF.

On this clone itself: The same CDR3 is also encoded by other DNA sequences in this sample. The rearrangement links TRBV6-1 to TRBJ1-1; D not resolved. CDR3 length equals 12 residues. V lost 5 bases, J lost 10 bases, and 14 bases lay in between. CDR1 is MNHNS, CDR2 SASEGT, per germline. The CDR3 is CASSQSFGRAFF. The CDR3 nucleotides read TGTGCCAGCAGTCAGAGTTTTGGGCGAGCTTTCTTT.